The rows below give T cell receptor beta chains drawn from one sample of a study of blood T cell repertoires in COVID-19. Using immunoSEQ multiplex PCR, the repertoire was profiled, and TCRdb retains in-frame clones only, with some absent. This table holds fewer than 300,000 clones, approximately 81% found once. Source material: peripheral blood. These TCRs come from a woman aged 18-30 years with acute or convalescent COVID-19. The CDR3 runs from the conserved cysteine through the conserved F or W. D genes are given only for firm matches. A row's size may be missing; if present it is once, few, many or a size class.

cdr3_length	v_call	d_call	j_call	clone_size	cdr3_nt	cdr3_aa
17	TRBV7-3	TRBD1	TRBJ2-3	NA	TGTGCCAGCAGCTTAACAGGGGACAGGGCTGGCCCAGATACGCAGTATTTT	CASSLTGDRAGPDTQYF
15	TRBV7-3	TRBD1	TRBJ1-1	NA	TGTGCCAGCAGCCCAAACAGGGGGCTGAACACTGAAGCTTTCTTT	CASSPNRGLNTEAFF
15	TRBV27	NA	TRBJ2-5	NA	TGTGCCAGCAGTTTATTGGGCGGGGGCCGGGAGACCCAGTACTTC	CASSLLGGGRETQYF
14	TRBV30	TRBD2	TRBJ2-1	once	TGTGCCTGGAGTCGGGGGGGACTATTCAATGAGCAGTTCTTC	CAWSRGGLFNEQFF
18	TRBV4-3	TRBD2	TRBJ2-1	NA	TGCGCCAGCAGCCAAGATCTGTGGACGAGCGGGAGGGAAAATGAGCAGTTCTTC	CASSQDLWTSGRENEQFF
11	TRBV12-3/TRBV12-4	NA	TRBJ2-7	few	TGTGCCAGCAGTTTACGGCGGGAGCAGTACTTC	CASSLRREQYF
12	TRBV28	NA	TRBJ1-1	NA	TGTGCCAGCAGTGAACAGGCCACTGAAGCTTTCTTT	CASSEQATEAFF
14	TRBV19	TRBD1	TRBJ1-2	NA	TGTGCCAGTAGTCCGGACAGGGATACCTATGGCTACACCTTC	CASSPDRDTYGYTF
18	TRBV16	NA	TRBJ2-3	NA	TGTGCCAGCAGCCAGTTCTTTGCACGGGAAAAAAGCACAGATACGCAGTATTTT	CASSQFFAREKSTDTQYF
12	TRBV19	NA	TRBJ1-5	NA	TGTGCCACCCGGACAGGCAATCAGCCCCAGCATTTT	CATRTGNQPQHF
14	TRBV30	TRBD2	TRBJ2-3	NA	TGTGCCTGGAGAGCCCTAGCGGGAGCAGATACGCAGTATTTT	CAWRALAGADTQYF
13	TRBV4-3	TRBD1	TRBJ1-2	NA	TGCGCCAGCAGCCCTCGGACAGGTAGGGGCTACACCTTC	CASSPRTGRGYTF
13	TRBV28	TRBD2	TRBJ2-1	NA	TGTGCCAGCAGAGTGGGACTAGCGGGAGATCAGTTCTTC	CASRVGLAGDQFF
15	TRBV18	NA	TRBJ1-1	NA	TGTGCCAGCTCACCACGCTATCCGGGGGACACTGAAGCTTTCTTT	CASSPRYPGDTEAFF
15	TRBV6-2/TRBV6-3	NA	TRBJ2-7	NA	TGTGCCAGCAGTTACGGGGGCGAACCCTTCTACGAGCAGTACTTC	CASSYGGEPFYEQYF
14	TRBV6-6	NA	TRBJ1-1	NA	TGTGCCAGCATTAAAGACATTTCTAACACTGAAGCTTTCTTT	CASIKDISNTEAFF
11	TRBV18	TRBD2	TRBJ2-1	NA	TGTGCCAGCTCACCACAGCGGGAACAGTTCTTC	CASSPQREQFF
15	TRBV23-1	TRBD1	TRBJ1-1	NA	TGCGCCAGCACAAACAGGGGGGGGCTCGACACTGAAGCTTTCTTT	CASTNRGGLDTEAFF
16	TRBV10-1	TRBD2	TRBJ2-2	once	TGCGCCAGCAGTCGGAGGACTAGCGGGAACACCGGGGAGCTGTTTTTT	CASSRRTSGNTGELFF
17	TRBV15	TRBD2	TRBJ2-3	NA	TGTGCCACCAGCAGAGATCGCGGGGGGCGGGTGGCAGATACGCAGTATTTT	CATSRDRGGRVADTQYF
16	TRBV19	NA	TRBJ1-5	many	TGTGCCACCCAGGGTGACCCATATTATAGCAATCAGCCCCAGCATTTT	CATQGDPYYSNQPQHF
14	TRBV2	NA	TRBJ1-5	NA	TGTGCCAGCAGTGGGGCAGACGAATATCAGCCCCAGCATTTT	CASSGADEYQPQHF
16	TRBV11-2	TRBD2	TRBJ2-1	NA	TGTGCCAGCAGCTCACGGACTAGCGGGATATACAATGAGCAGTTCTTC	CASSSRTSGIYNEQFF
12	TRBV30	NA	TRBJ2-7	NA	TGTGCCTGGAGTTCGGGTGTTTACGAGCAGTACTTC	CAWSSGVYEQYF
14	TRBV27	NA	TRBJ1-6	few	TGTGCCAGTAAAGGGGGTTCCCCAAATTCACCCCTCCACTTT	CASKGGSPNSPLHF
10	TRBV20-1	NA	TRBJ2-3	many	TGCAGTGCTGGGGAGGATACGCAGTATTTT	CSAGEDTQYF
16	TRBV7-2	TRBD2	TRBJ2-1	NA	TGTGCCAGCAGCTTAGAACTAGCGGGAGGTTACAATGAGCAGTTCTTC	CASSLELAGGYNEQFF
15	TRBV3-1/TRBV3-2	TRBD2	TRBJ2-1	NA	TGTGCCAGCACCCAGGGACTAGCGGGAGGGGATGAGCAGTTCTTC	CASTQGLAGGDEQFF
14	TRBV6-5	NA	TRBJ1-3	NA	TGTGCCAGCAGTTCAACCAGCTCTGGAAACACCATATATTTT	CASSSTSSGNTIYF
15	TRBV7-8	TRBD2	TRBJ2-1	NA	TGTGCCAGCAGCTCAACTAGCGGGAGATCCAATGAGCAGTTCTTC	CASSSTSGRSNEQFF
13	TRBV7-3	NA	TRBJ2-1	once	TGTGCCAGCAGCTTATTAGAGTACAATGAGCAGTTCTTC	CASSLLEYNEQFF
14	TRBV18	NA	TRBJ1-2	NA	TGTGCCAGCTCACCAAGCGACGGAATCTATGGCTACACCTTC	CASSPSDGIYGYTF
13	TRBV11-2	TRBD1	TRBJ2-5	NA	TGTGCCAGCAGGACAGGGAACCAAGAGACCCAGTACTTC	CASRTGNQETQYF
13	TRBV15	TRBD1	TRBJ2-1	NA	TGTGCCACCAGCAGGGCTAGACAGGGGATCGAGTTCTTC	CATSRARQGIEFF
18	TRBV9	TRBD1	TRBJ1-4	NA	TGTGCCAGCAGCGTGTACCCCACAGGGGTTGCAACTAATGAAAAACTGTTTTTT	CASSVYPTGVATNEKLFF
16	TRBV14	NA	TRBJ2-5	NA	TGTGCCAGCAGCCAAGACCGCGGACAGTTCCAAGAGACCCAGTACTTC	CASSQDRGQFQETQYF
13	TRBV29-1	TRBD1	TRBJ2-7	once	TGCAGCGTTAAGGGACAGGCCTACTACGAGCAGTACTTC	CSVKGQAYYEQYF
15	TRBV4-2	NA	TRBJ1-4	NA	TGTGCCAGCAGCCAAGATGGCGGGGTTAATGAAAAACTGTTTTTT	CASSQDGGVNEKLFF
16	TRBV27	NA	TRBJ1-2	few	TGTGCCAGCAGTTTATCGCTTCGGGGGGGGATCGGTGGCTACACCTTC	CASSLSLRGGIGGYTF
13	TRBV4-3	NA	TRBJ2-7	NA	TGCGCCAGCAGCCAAGATGTAACGGGAGAGCAGTACTTC	CASSQDVTGEQYF
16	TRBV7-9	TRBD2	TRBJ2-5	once	TGTGCCAGCAGCTTAGTGGCTAGCGGGAGAAAAGAGACCCAGTACTTC	CASSLVASGRKETQYF
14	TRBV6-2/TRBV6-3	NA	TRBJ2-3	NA	TGTGCCAGCAGTTACGAACGGGAAATAGATACGCAGTATTTT	CASSYEREIDTQYF
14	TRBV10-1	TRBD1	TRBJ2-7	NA	TGCGCCGGATCGAACGGACAGGGGTGCTACGAGCAGTACTTC	CAGSNGQGCYEQYF
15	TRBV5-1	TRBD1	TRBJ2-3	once	TGCGCCAGCAGCTCCGGGACAGGCGGCACAGATACGCAGTATTTT	CASSSGTGGTDTQYF
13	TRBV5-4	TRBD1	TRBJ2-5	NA	TGTGCCAGCAGCCCCGGACAGGGGGAGACCCAGTACTTC	CASSPGQGETQYF
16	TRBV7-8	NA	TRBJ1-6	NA	TGTGCCAGCAGCTCGCCCCTGAGCTCCTATAATTCACCCCTCCACTTT	CASSSPLSSYNSPLHF
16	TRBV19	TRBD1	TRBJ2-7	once	TGTGCCAGTAGGCAAACACCGGGACAGGGGATCTACGAGCAGTACTTC	CASRQTPGQGIYEQYF
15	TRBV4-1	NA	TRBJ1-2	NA	TGCGCCAGCAGCCAAGTTACCGGGGTCGAGGATGGCTACACCTTC	CASSQVTGVEDGYTF
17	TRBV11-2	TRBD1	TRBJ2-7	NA	TGTGCCAGCAGCCAAACCGACAAAGGGACAGGGATGGGGGAGCAGTACTTC	CASSQTDKGTGMGEQYF
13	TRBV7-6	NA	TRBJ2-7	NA	TGTGCCAGCAGCTTTGGGGGCACCTACGAGCAGTACTTC	CASSFGGTYEQYF
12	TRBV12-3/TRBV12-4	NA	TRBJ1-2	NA	TGTGCCAGCAGTTCGGGGGGCATTGGCTACACCTTC	CASSSGGIGYTF
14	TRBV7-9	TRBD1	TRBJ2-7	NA	TGTGCCAGCAGCCCAAGACAGGGTCCTTACGAGCAGTACTTC	CASSPRQGPYEQYF
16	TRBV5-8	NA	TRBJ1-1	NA	TGTGCCAGCAGCTTATCCCTAAGCGTGATGAACACTGAAGCTTTCTTT	CASSLSLSVMNTEAFF
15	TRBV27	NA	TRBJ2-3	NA	TGTGCCAGCAGTTTATCCGGACTGAGCACAGATACGCAGTATTTT	CASSLSGLSTDTQYF
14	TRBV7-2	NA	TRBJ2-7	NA	TGTGCCAGCAGCTTAGACAGGACATCCTACGAGCAGTACTTC	CASSLDRTSYEQYF
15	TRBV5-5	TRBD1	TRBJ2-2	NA	TGTGCCAGCAGCTTGGGGACAGGGTGGGCCGGGGAGCTGTTTTTT	CASSLGTGWAGELFF
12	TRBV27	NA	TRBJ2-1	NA	TGTGCCACCCGGGAGTTGGGGTATGAGCAGTTCTTC	CATRELGYEQFF
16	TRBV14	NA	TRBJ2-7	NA	TGTGCCAGCAGCCAAGGTCGTTTTCCAGGGTTCTACGAGCAGTACTTC	CASSQGRFPGFYEQYF
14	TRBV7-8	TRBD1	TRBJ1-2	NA	TGTGCCAGCAGCGGACAGGGCCTTAACTATGGCTACACCTTC	CASSGQGLNYGYTF